The sequence of this T cell receptor (beta chain) was determined in a study of tumor-infiltrating lymphocytes in primary liver carcinoma. As for the study in general: Tumors, staged T1-T3 N0M0, spanned roughly 4 to 10 cm. Findings of the study overall: Researchers report that only about 7-24% of top clones turned up in all five tumor regions.

Synthesis of TCR beta cDNA was carried out from 500 ng total RNA with a constant-region primer. Libraries covering TCR beta were generated through three nested multiplex PCR rounds (using a slightly modified ARM-PCR). TRBV1-TRBV30 forward primers paired with a C-beta reverse primer were used in the first two PCR rounds, which ran roughly 9 cycles each. Using its own MiXCR run on the multiplex PCR reads, TCRdb lists one record per CDR3 protein. Among about 35,000 distinct CDR3 sequences listed, 74% were seen once. Without any cell sorting, roughly 20-32 mg of bulk tissue yielded co-extracted RNA and DNA. Surgery removed the patients' primary liver carcinoma. None of the patients had received treatment, and all had chronic HBV infection. Concerning this clonotype itself: Its antigen is still unknown. A read error may be the cause here, since a much bigger clone is one base away.

The CDR3 is 14 amino acids. Germline lookup yields CDR1 KGHSH and CDR2 LQKENI. The source material was liver tumor tissue from sampling region 4. Subset indicated: tumor region T4, right-lateral pole. The sequence was collected from a man in his forties or fifties with primary liver carcinoma and hepatitis B virus infection. The rearrangement uses TRBV18 and TRBJ1-3; D is ambiguous. The CDR3 region is CARSPERTGSTIYF. CDR3 in DNA: TGTGCCAGATCACCAGAGAGAACTGGAAGCACCATATATTTT.